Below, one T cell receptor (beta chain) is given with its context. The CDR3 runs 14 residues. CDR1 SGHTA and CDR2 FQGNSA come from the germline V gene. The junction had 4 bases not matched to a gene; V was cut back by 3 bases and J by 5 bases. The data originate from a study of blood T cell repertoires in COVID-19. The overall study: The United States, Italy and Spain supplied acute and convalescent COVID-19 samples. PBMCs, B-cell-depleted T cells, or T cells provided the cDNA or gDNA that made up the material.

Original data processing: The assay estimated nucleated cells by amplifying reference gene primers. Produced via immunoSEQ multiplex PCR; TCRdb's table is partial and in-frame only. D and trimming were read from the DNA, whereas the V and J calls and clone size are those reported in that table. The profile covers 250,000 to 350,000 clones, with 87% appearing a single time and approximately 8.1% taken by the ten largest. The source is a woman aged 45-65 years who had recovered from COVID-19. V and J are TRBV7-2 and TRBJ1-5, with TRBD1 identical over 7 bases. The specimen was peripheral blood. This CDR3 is CASSLGQWDQPQHF. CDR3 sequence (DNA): TGTGCCAGCAGCTTGGGACAGTGGGATCAGCCCCAGCATTTT.